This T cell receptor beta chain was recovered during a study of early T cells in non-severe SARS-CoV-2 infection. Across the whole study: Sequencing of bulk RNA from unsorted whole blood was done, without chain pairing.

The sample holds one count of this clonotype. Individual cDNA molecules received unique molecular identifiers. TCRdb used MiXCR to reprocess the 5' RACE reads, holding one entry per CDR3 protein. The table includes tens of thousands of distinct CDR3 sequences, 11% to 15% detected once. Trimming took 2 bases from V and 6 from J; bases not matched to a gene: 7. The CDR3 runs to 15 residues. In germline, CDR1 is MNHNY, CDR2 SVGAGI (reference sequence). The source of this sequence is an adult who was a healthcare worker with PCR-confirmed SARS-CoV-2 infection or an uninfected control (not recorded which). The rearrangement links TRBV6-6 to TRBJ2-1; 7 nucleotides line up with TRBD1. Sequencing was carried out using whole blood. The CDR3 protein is CASSYPSGQANEQFF. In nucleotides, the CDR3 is TGTGCCAGCAGTTACCCCTCAGGACAGGCCAATGAGCAGTTCTTC.